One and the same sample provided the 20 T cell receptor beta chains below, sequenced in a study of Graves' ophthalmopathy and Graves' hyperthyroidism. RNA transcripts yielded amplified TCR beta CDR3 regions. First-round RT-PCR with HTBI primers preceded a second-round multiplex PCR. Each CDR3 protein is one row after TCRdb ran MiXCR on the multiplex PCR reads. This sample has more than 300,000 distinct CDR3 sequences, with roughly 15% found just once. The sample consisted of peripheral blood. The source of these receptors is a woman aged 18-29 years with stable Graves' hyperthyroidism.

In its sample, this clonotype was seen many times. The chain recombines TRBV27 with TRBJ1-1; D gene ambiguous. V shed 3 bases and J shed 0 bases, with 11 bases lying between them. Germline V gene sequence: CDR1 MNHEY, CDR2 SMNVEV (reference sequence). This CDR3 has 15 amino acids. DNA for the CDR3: TGTGCCAGCAGTTTGGTCAGACAAATGAACACTGAAGCTTTCTTT. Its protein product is CASSLVRQMNTEAFF.

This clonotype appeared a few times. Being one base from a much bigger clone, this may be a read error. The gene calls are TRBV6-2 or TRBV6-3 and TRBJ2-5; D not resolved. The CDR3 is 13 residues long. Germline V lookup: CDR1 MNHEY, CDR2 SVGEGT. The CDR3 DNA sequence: TGTGCCAGCAGTTATGGGGTCGGAGAGACCAAGTACTTC. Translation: CASSYGVGETKYF.

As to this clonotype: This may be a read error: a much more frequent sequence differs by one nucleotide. The CDR3 protein is CASSTSGHRAIYGYTF. CDR3 coding DNA: TGTGCCAGTAGTACTTCCGGACATAGAGCTATCTATGGCTACACCTTC. V is TRBV19 and J is TRBJ1-2, with TRBD1 as a possible D gene (5 bases). From germline, CDR1 is LNHDA and CDR2 SQIVND (reference sequence). This CDR3 has 16 amino acids. Trimming shortened V by 4 bases and J by 4 bases, and 19 bases separated the two germline ends.

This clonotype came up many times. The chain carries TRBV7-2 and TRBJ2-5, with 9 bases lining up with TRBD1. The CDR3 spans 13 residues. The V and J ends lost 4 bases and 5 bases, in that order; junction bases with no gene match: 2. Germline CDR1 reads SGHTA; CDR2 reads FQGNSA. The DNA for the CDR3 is TGTGCCAGCAGCTCCGGGACAGGGGAGACCCAGTACTTC. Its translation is CASSSGTGETQYF.

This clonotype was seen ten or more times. The CDR3 DNA reads TGTGCCAGCAGCCGAGACCCAACGGGTCAGCCCCAGCATTTT. Encoded protein: CASSRDPTGQPQHF. This chain links TRBV5-5 with TRBJ1-5; unclear D gene. The CDR3 runs to 14 residues. Trimming took off 4 bases at V and 6 bases at J, with 14 bases between the two ends. Germline V gene data show CDR1 as SGHKS and CDR2 as YYEKEE (reference sequence).

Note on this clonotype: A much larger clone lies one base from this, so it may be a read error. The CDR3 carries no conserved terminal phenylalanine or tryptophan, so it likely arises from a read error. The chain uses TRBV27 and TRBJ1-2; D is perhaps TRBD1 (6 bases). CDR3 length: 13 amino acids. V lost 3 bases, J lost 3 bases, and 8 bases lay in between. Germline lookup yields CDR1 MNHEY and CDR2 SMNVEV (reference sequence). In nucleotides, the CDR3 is TGTGCCAGCAGTTTGAAGGGGGACTATGGCTACACCGTC. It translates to CASSLKGDYGYTV.

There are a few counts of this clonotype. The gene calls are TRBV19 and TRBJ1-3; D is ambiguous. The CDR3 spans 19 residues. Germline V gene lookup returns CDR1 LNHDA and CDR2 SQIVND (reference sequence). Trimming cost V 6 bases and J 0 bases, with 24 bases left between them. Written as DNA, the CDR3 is TGTGCCAGTAGGGGTGAAGAACGGGAGCCCCCGGGCTCTGGAAACACCATATATTTT. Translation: CASRGEEREPPGSGNTIYF.

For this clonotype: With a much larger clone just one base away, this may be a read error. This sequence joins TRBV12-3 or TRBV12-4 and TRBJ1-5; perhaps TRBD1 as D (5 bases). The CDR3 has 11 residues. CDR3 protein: CAGSLRGPQHF. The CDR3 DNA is TGTGCCGGCAGTTTAAGGGGCCCCCAGCATTTT.

The CDR3 reads CASSFRAPGNTIYF. The CDR3 nucleotides are TGTGCCAGCAGTTTCAGAGCTCCTGGAAACACCATATATTTT. This chain joins TRBV12-3 or TRBV12-4 and TRBJ1-3; D gene unclear. The CDR3 is 14 amino acids. The V end was cut by 3 bases, the J end by 2 bases, with 8 bases between.

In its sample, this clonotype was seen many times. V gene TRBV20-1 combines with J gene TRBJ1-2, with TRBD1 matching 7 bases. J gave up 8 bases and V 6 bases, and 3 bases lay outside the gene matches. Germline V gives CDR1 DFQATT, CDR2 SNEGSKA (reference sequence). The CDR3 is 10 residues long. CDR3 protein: CSADREGYTF. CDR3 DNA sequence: TGCAGTGCCGACAGGGAGGGCTACACCTTC.

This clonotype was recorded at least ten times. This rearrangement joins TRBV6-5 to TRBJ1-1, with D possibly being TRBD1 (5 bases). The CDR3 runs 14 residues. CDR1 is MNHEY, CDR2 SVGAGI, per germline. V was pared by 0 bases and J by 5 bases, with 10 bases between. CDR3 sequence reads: CASSYSGGGTEAFF. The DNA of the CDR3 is TGTGCCAGCAGTTACTCGGGGGGAGGTACTGAAGCTTTCTTT.

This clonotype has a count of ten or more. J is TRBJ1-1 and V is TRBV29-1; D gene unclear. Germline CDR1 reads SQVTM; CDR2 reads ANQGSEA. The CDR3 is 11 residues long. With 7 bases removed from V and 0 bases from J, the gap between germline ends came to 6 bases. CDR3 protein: CSGQLNTEAFF. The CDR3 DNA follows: TGCAGCGGACAATTGAACACTGAAGCTTTCTTT.

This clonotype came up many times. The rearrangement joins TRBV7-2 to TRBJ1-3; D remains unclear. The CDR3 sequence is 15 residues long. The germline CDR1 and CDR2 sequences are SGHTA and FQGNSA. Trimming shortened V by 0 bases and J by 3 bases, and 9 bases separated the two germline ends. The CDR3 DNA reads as TGTGCCAGCAGCTTAGCGATGGAGTTTGGAAACACCATATATTTT. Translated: CASSLAMEFGNTIYF. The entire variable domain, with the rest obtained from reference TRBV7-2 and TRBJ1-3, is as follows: GAGVSQSPSNKVTEKGKDVELRCDPISGHTALYWYRQSLGQGLEFLIYFQGNSAPDKSGLPSDRFSAERTGGSVSTLTIQRTQQEDSAVYLCASSLAMEFGNTIYFGEGSWLTVV.

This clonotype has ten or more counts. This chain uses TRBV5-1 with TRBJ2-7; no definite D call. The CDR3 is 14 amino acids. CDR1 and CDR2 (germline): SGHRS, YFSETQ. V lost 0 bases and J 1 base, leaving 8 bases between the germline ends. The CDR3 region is CASSLERSSYEQYF. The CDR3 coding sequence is TGCGCCAGCAGCTTGGAGAGAAGTTCCTACGAGCAGTACTTC.

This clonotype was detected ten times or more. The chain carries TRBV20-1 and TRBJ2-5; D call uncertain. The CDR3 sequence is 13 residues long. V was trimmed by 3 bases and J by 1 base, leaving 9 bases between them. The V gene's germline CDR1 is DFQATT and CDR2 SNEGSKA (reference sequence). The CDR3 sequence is CSASLTFQETQYF. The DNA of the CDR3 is TGCAGTGCTAGTTTGACTTTCCAAGAGACCCAGTACTTC.

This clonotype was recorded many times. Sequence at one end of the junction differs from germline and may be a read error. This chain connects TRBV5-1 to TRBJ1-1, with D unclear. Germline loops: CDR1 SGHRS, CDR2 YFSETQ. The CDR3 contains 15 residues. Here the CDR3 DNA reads TGCGCCAACAGCCCAACCCGAAGAAGGAACACTGAAGCTTTCTTT. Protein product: CANSPTRRRNTEAFF.

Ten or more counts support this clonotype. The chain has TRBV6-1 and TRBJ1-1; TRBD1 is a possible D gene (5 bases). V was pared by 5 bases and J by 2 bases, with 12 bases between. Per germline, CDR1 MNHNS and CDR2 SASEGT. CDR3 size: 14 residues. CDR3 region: CASSRGVANTEAFF. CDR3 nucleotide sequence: TGTGCCAGCAGTCGGGGGGTAGCCAACACTGAAGCTTTCTTT.

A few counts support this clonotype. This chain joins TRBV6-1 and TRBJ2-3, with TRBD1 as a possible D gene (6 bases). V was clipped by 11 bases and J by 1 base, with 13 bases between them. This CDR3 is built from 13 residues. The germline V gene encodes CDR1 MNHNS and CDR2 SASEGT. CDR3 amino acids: CAAKRTGTDTQYF. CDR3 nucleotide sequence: TGTGCCGCCAAAAGGACAGGCACAGATACGCAGTATTTT.

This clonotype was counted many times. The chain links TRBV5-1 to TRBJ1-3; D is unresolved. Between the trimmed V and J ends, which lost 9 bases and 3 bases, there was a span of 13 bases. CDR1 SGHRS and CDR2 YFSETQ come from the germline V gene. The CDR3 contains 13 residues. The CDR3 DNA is TGCGCCACCCGCCTTGACGGTGGAAACACCATATATTTT. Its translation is CATRLDGGNTIYF.

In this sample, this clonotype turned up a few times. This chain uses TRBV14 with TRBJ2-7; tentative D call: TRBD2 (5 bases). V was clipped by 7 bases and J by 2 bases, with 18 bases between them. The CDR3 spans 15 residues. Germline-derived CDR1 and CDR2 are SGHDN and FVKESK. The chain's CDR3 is CASTPLTGKTYEQYF. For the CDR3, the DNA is TGTGCCAGCACCCCGTTGACGGGGAAAACCTACGAGCAGTACTTC.